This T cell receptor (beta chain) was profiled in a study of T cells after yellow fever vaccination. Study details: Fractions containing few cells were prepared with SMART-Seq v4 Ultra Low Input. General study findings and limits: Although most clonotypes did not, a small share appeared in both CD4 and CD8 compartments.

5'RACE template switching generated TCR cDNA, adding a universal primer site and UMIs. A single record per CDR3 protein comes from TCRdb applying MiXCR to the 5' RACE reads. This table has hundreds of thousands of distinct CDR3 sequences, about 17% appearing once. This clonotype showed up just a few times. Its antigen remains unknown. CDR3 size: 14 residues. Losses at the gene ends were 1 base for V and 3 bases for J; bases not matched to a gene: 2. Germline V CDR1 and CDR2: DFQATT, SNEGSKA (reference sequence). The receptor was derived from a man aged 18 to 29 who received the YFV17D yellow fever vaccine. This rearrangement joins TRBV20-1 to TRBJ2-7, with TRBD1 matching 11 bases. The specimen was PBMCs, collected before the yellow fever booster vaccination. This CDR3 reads CSARAGTGGYEQYF. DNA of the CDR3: TGCAGTGCTAGAGCCGGGACAGGGGGCTACGAGCAGTACTTC.